This TCR beta chain was identified in a study of blood T cells in healthy people across ages. This clonotype came up a few times. The CDR3 is 14 amino acids. V lost 4 bases and J 4 bases, leaving 11 bases between the germline ends. Sample-barcoded 5' priming and a J-beta primer mix drove a second PCR of about 7 to 12 cycles. MiXCR was run by TCRdb on the 5' RACE reads, yielding one entry per CDR3 protein. In the table there are 600,000 to 900,000 distinct CDR3 sequences, under 30% of which are singletons. The sample was also linked to a second study, of T cells of mothers and their children.

The sequence came from a boy aged 5 to 17 in good health. The sequenced material came from blood. V is TRBV12-3 or TRBV12-4 and J is TRBJ2-4; TRBD1 or TRBD2 may be the D gene (5 bases each). The CDR3, as DNA: TGTGCCAGCAGTTCACGCAGGGAGAAAAACATTCAGTACTTC. Protein sequence: CASSSRREKNIQYF.